Presented here are 19 T cell receptor beta chains from one specimen sequenced in a study of a mutant IDH1 vaccine in newly diagnosed glioma. For these TCRs, the target antigens are not known. Time point meaning: week 35, safety follow-up. All doses held 300 ug of mutant IDH1 20-mer peptide, with topical imiquimod. Some clones are missing from TCRdb's copy, which holds only in-frame ones; the method was immunoSEQ multiplex PCR. This table has just under 70,000 clones, 84% appearing once. Sequenced material: PBMCs, taken from a glioma patient whose treatment included an IDH1 peptide vaccine. The receptors originated from a young man with glioma.

Only one count was recorded for this clone. The chain carries TRBV9 and TRBJ2-1; a possible D gene is TRBD1 (5 bases). Trimming pared 4 bases from V and 5 bases from J, leaving 16 bases between. Germline assignment: CDR1 SGDLS and CDR2 YYNGEE. The CDR3 loop spans 15 amino acids. The CDR3 protein is CASSSGGAPHNEQFF. The CDR3 nucleotides are TGTGCCAGCAGCTCAGGTGGGGCTCCTCACAATGAGCAGTTCTTC.

The chain is built from TRBV4-3 and TRBJ2-7, with D possibly TRBD2 on 6 matching bases. This CDR3 has 17 residues. The ends were cut back, 0 bases at V and 2 bases at J, with 17 bases in the middle. Per germline, CDR1 LGHNA and CDR2 YSLEER. The CDR3 spells CASSQEEGEDSPYEQYF. For the CDR3, the DNA is TGCGCCAGCAGCCAAGAAGAAGGGGAGGACTCTCCCTACGAGCAGTACTTC.

This clone occurred many times. V and J are TRBV6-5 and TRBJ1-2; 7 bases align to TRBD1. V was clipped by 5 bases and J by 6 bases; unmatched bases: 9. CDR1 is MNHEY, CDR2 SVGAGI, per germline. The CDR3 contains 14 residues. CDR3 nucleotides: TGTGCCAGCAGTACGACAGGGCCCTCTAATGGCTACACCTTC. Translating gives CASSTTGPSNGYTF.

The rearrangement joins TRBV6-5 to TRBJ2-2; D is possibly TRBD1 (6 bases). Germline V gene sequence: CDR1 MNHEY, CDR2 SVGAGI. This CDR3 has 13 residues. V was shortened by 6 bases and J by 6 bases, with 11 bases between the two germline ends. The DNA for the CDR3 is TGTGCCAGCAGGACGACAGGTCCCGGGGAGCTGTTTTTT. Translated, it gives CASRTTGPGELFF.

The chain links TRBV4-2 to TRBJ2-7, with 8 bases aligning to TRBD1. V gave up 0 bases and J gave up 0 bases; unmatched junction bases: 4. There are 16 residues in the CDR3. CDR1 LGHNA and CDR2 YNFKEQ come from the germline V gene. The CDR3 DNA reads as TGTGCCAGCAGCCAAGAGAGGACAGGGCTCTCCTACGAGCAGTACTTC. Encoded protein: CASSQERTGLSYEQYF.

This chain joins TRBV29-1 and TRBJ2-1; D call uncertain. This CDR3 is 14 amino acids long. V was clipped by 2 bases and J by 5 bases, with 13 bases between them. CDR1 SQVTM and CDR2 ANQGSEA come from the germline V gene. CDR3 nucleotides: TGCAGCGTTGAAAGGCTTACTTGGAACAATGAGCAGTTCTTC. It encodes CSVERLTWNNEQFF.

This clone was counted only a few times. The chain employs TRBV18 and TRBJ1-2; D is ambiguous. Trimming removed 2 bases at V and 1 base at J, with 8 bases between. Germline V gene sequence: CDR1 KGHSH, CDR2 LQKENI. This CDR3 spans 14 amino acids. CDR3 coding DNA: TGTGCCAGCTCACCAAACGGAGATAACTATGGCTACACCTTC. This gives the protein CASSPNGDNYGYTF.

In DNA form, the CDR3 reads TGTGCCATCAGTGAGTCAGGGCATAGCAATCAGCCCCAGCATTTT. Translated, it gives CAISESGHSNQPQHF. The V call is TRBV10-3, the J call TRBJ1-5; D call uncertain. V gave up 0 bases and J gave up 0 bases, with 6 bases separating them. In germline, CDR1 is ENHRY, CDR2 SYGVKD. The CDR3 spans 15 residues.

The J gene is TRBJ1-3, the V gene TRBV12-5; maybe TRBD1 (5 bases). CDR1 is LGHNT and CDR2 is FRNRAP in the germline V gene. This CDR3 comprises 16 residues. Trimming left V 1 base short and J 2 bases short, with 12 bases between. The CDR3 sequence is CASGLAPVGAGNTIYF. CDR3 nucleotide sequence: TGTGCTAGTGGTTTGGCCCCCGTGGGGGCTGGAAACACCATATATTTT.

The chain combines TRBV7-9 with TRBJ1-1, with D unclear. This CDR3 comprises 14 residues. CDR1 SEHNR and CDR2 FQNEAQ come from the germline V gene (reference sequence). Trimming removed 3 bases at V and 1 base at J, with 9 bases between. The CDR3 loop is CASSFFAQNTEAFF. DNA of the CDR3: TGTGCCAGCAGCTTTTTTGCCCAGAACACTGAAGCTTTCTTT.

The J gene is TRBJ2-7, the V gene TRBV19; maybe TRBD1 (5 bases). V lost 10 bases and J lost 11, with 30 bases in between. Germline-derived CDR1 and CDR2 are LNHDA and SQIVND (reference sequence). CDR3 size: 15 residues. The CDR3 sequence: CATEDSPSSRARKYF. CDR3 in DNA: TGTGCCACCGAAGACAGCCCCTCGTCCCGGGCTAGAAAGTACTTC.

This chain connects TRBV19 to TRBJ1-1, with D uncertain. V dropped 6 bases and J dropped 0 bases, with 8 bases sitting between them. CDR3 length equals 13 residues. Germline loops: CDR1 LNHDA, CDR2 SQIVND (reference sequence). CDR3 sequence: CASRYGLNTEAFF. For the CDR3, the DNA is TGTGCCAGTAGGTATGGTTTGAACACTGAAGCTTTCTTT. Together with reference TRBV19 and TRBJ1-1, the CDR3 gives the full variable domain: DGGITQSPKYLFRKEGQNVTLSCEQNLNHDAMYWYRQDPGQGLRLIYYSQIVNDFQKGDIAEGYSVSREKKESFPLTVTSAQKNPTAFYLCASRYGLNTEAFFGQGTRLTVV.

V and J are TRBV15 and TRBJ1-5, with D possibly matching TRBD1 (5 bases). This CDR3 has 14 residues. The germline CDR1 and CDR2 sequences are LNHNV and YYDKDF (reference sequence). V shed 8 bases and J shed 1 base, with 12 bases lying between them. The CDR3 sequence: CATHPGASNQPQHF. The CDR3 coding sequence is TGTGCCACCCACCCTGGGGCCAGCAATCAGCCCCAGCATTTT.

V usage is TRBV19 and J usage is TRBJ1-2; no firm D call. V was trimmed by 7 bases and J by 8 bases, leaving 11 bases between them. Germline V gives CDR1 LNHDA, CDR2 SQIVND (reference sequence). The CDR3 runs to 11 residues. The CDR3 here is CASMDRWGYTF. CDR3 bases: TGTGCCAGTATGGATCGTTGGGGCTACACCTTC.

The V call is TRBV7-9, the J call TRBJ2-2; 8 positions agree with TRBD2. V was clipped by 7 bases and J by 0 bases; unmatched bases: 4. There are 15 residues in the CDR3. CDR1 is SEHNR, CDR2 FQNEAQ, per germline (reference sequence). CDR3 coding DNA: TGTGCCAGCAACCCTAGCGGGTCGAACACCGGGGAGCTGTTTTTT. Amino acid sequence: CASNPSGSNTGELFF.

The gene calls are TRBV4-2 and TRBJ1-1; maybe TRBD1 (5 bases). The CDR3 is made up of 15 amino acids. Trimming shortened V by 1 base and J by 5 bases, and 14 bases separated the two germline ends. Germline assignment: CDR1 LGHNA and CDR2 YNFKEQ. The CDR3 is CASSQGARAGTEAFF. In nucleotides, the CDR3 is TGTGCCAGCAGCCAAGGGGCCAGGGCGGGTACTGAAGCTTTCTTT.

The rearrangement joins TRBV4-2 to TRBJ1-3, with 8 bases aligning to TRBD1. The CDR3 is 18 residues long. Germline CDR1 LGHNA, CDR2 YNFKEQ. V lost 0 bases and J lost 2; bases outside the gene matches: 9. This chain's CDR3 is CASSQENHRGGAGNTIYF. The CDR3 nucleotides read TGTGCCAGCAGCCAAGAGAACCACAGGGGGGGCGCTGGAAACACCATATATTTT.

The chain carries TRBV18 and TRBJ2-1, with D perhaps assigned TRBD1 or TRBD2 (5 bases each). CDR1 is KGHSH, CDR2 LQKENI, per germline. The CDR3 consists of 16 residues. V was cut by 2 bases and J by 5 bases, with 16 bases left in between. CDR3: CASSPTLGRADNEQFF. The CDR3 region has the DNA TGTGCCAGCTCACCAACCCTGGGGCGGGCCGACAATGAGCAGTTCTTC. Based on the CDR3 plus reference TRBV18 and TRBJ2-1, the full variable domain is NAGVMQNPRHLVRRRGQEARLRCSPMKGHSHVYWYRQLPEEGLKFMVYLQKENIIDESGMPKERFSAEFPKEGPSILRIQQVVRGDSAAYFCASSPTLGRADNEQFFGPGTRLTVL.

The count of this clone is one. This sequence joins TRBV18 and TRBJ1-3; possibly TRBD1 for D (5 bases). Trimming cost V 3 bases and J 10 bases, with 7 bases left between them. Germline V gene data show CDR1 as KGHSH and CDR2 as LQKENI. The length of the CDR3 is 11 residues. This chain's CDR3 is CASSPGGTIYF. DNA for the CDR3: TGTGCCAGCTCACCGGGGGGGACCATATATTTT.